One and the same sample provided the 9 T cell receptor beta chains below, sequenced in a study of T cell repertoires in cytomegalovirus infection (dated by TCRdb to between 2019 and 2020). Data came from an Illumina HiSeq 1500. Through fastp at Q25 and MiXCR, TCRdb rebuilt clones from the public reads, retaining in-frame beta chains. Rows matching on CDR3 protein sequence are summarized as one entry with the most common DNA and genes. The sample table holds approximately 750,000 distinct CDR3 sequences, of which 35% were seen once. The ten largest clones represent roughly 2.9% of the sample. The specimen was PBMCs. These receptors were collected from a human donor in good health (CMV status not recorded). Some clones in this sample may be carry-over from other donors' samples.

This chain joins TRBV12-3 or TRBV12-4 and TRBJ2-1; TRBD2 might be the D (6 bases). Trimming took off 5 bases at V and 0 bases at J, with 17 bases between the two ends. This CDR3 is built from 17 residues. CDR3 bases: TGTGCCAGCAGTACACTAGTTCGGGGGAGCTCCTACAATGAGCAGTTCTTC. Protein: CASSTLVRGSSYNEQFF.

Concerning this clonotype: Possible read error: a much larger clone is one base away. The genes are TRBV11-2 and TRBJ2-1; possibly TRBD2 for D (6 bases). The CDR3 sequence is 15 residues long. Looked up from germline, CDR1 is SGHAT and CDR2 is FQNNGV. Written as DNA, the CDR3 is TGTGCCAGCATCTTAGATTTTAGCGTGCGGGGCGAGCAGTTCTTC. This codes for CASILDFSVRGEQFF.

V and J are TRBV11-1 and TRBJ2-1; 10 bases map to TRBD2. J gave up 7 bases and V 6 bases, and 12 bases lay outside the gene matches. In germline, CDR1 is SGHAT, CDR2 FQDESV (reference sequence). The CDR3 is 16 residues long. This CDR3 is CASSYSGGPPWNEQFF. The CDR3 DNA is TGTGCCAGCAGTTATAGCGGGGGGCCTCCGTGGAATGAGCAGTTCTTC.

This clonotype was recorded many times. The chain combines TRBV12-3 or TRBV12-4 with TRBJ1-1; tentative D call: TRBD1 (6 bases). V was trimmed by 6 bases and J by 5 bases, leaving 22 bases between them. CDR3 length: 16 amino acids. The CDR3 reads CASRTLRDMIWTEAFF. In nucleotides, the CDR3 is TGTGCCAGCAGAACCTTACGGGACATGATTTGGACTGAAGCTTTCTTT.

Comments on this clonotype: A read error may account for a junction end that differs from germline. This chain connects TRBV2 to TRBJ1-5; 8 positions match TRBD1. The CDR3 runs 14 residues. Looked up from germline, CDR1 is SNHLY and CDR2 is FYNNEI. The CDR3 sequence: CASTWTGRNQPQHF. The CDR3 region has the DNA TGTGCAAGCACTTGGACAGGGAGAAACCAGCCCCAGCATTTT.

This chain uses TRBV6-2 or TRBV6-3 with TRBJ2-7; TRBD2 agrees at 8 bases. The J segment lost 5 bases and the V segment lost 4 bases, leaving 4 bases of the junction unmatched. The CDR3 is made up of 13 amino acids. The V gene's germline CDR1 is MNHEY and CDR2 SVGEGT. Written as DNA, the CDR3 is TGTGCCAGCAGTTTCGGGAGGGCGGACGAGCAGTACTTC. Translation gives CASSFGRADEQYF.

A remark on this clonotype: Relative to the germline gene, one junction end is altered; a read error may explain this. The J gene is TRBJ2-1, the V gene TRBV28, with D unclear. Germline loops: CDR1 MDHEN, CDR2 SYDVKM. The CDR3 is 16 residues long. CDR3 bases: TGTGCCAGCAGACGCGACCAGGCTGTCTCCTACAAGGAGCAGTTCTTC. This sequence encodes CASRRDQAVSYKEQFF.

V usage is TRBV14 and J usage is TRBJ1-3; TRBD1 is a possible D gene (5 bases). The V gene's germline CDR1 is SGHDN and CDR2 FVKESK. V was clipped by 0 bases and J by 3 bases, with 15 bases between them. This CDR3 contains 17 residues. The CDR3 bases are TGTGCCAGCAGCCAAGATATCCCAGGGTCTCATGGAAACACCATATATTTT. Protein: CASSQDIPGSHGNTIYF. The whole variable domain, remainder taken from reference TRBV14 and TRBJ1-3, is EAGVTQFPSHSVIEKGQTVTLRCDPISGHDNLYWYRRVMGKEIKFLLHFVKESKQDESGMPNNRFLAERTGGTYSTLKVQPAELEDSGVYFCASSQDIPGSHGNTIYFGEGSWLTVV.

This chain joins TRBV19 and TRBJ1-1, with TRBD1 identical over 7 bases. The CDR3 length is 15 residues. The V gene end was trimmed by 8 bases and the J gene end by 0 bases; junction bases not matched to a gene: 9. Germline V gene sequence: CDR1 LNHDA, CDR2 SQIVND (reference sequence). CDR3 protein: CASAAGGRMNTEAFF. The CDR3 DNA reads as TGTGCCAGTGCCGCAGGGGGGCGGATGAACACTGAAGCTTTCTTT.